This T cell receptor beta chain was captured by sequencing in a study of OX40 agonist ivuxolimab in advanced cancers. Study details: A history of anti-PD-1, anti-PD-L1 or anti-CTLA-4 therapy was acceptable, and approximately 39% had some. Overall study findings and caveats: In CD8+ T cells, expanded clones were on average more numerous than in CD4+. At 0.1 to 3.0 mg/kg, CD4+ and CD8+ blood T cells expanded clonally by week 6.

Sampling of blood occurred at baseline, cycle 4 day 1, and cycle 7 day 1. Comment on this clone: Its cognate antigen is unknown.

CDR1 is MDHEN and CDR2 is SYDVKM in the germline V gene. The CDR3 totals 14 residues. Trimming removed 4 bases from V and 10 bases from J; junction bases left unmatched: 9. Assay used: immunoSEQ multiplex PCR; TCRdb lists only in-frame clones, some missing. The sample has some 22,000 clones, roughly 71% seen once. The J gene is TRBJ1-5, the V gene TRBV28; TRBD1 matches 8 bases. The source is an adult with an advanced solid tumor such as melanoma, head and neck, liver or kidney cancer. Sequencing used CD4+ or CD8+ T cells sorted from blood, obtained in a trial of the OX40 agonist ivuxolimab. The CDR3 spells CASSYGQGGRPQHF. For the CDR3, the DNA is TGTGCCAGCAGTTATGGACAGGGCGGGAGACCCCAGCATTTT.